What follows are 24 T cell receptor beta chains derived from one specimen sequenced in a study of cytomegalovirus exposure and HLA in healthy donors. The protocol was immunoSEQ multiplex PCR, while the TCRdb copy is restricted to in-frame clones and leaves out a portion. The data show 55,000 to 75,000 clones, about 94% seen once. The sample taken for sequencing was PBMCs. The receptor set was obtained from a man between 18 and 29 years old in good health and CMV-seropositive.

The V call is TRBV4-3, the J call TRBJ2-7; D is perhaps TRBD2 (6 bases). Germline assignment: CDR1 LGHNA and CDR2 YSLEER. The V and J ends lost 3 bases and 4 bases respectively, with 13 bases between them. The length of the CDR3 is 14 residues. Here the CDR3 DNA reads TGCGCCAGCAGCCAGGGACTCCACGGGTACGAGCAGTACTTC. Protein sequence: CASSQGLHGYEQYF.

The CDR3 is CASAKGFLTGGRGYTF. The CDR3 DNA reads TGTGCCAGCGCTAAGGGGTTCCTAACAGGGGGCCGTGGCTACACCTTC. The chain carries TRBV13 and TRBJ1-2; TRBD1 matches at 9 bases. CDR1 PRHDT and CDR2 FYEKMQ come from the germline V gene (reference sequence). V was clipped by 8 bases and J by 7 bases; unmatched bases: 17. The CDR3 contains 16 residues.

The genes are TRBV30 and TRBJ2-3; D may be TRBD1 (6 bases). Trimming stripped 2 bases from V and 5 bases from J, with 11 bases between. Looked up from germline, CDR1 is GTSNPN and CDR2 is SVGIG (reference sequence). The CDR3 sequence is 13 residues long. CDR3 residues: CAWSLQGLDTQYF. The CDR3 DNA is TGTGCCTGGAGTCTACAGGGTCTAGATACGCAGTATTTT.

This sequence joins TRBV5-4 and TRBJ2-1; 11 nucleotides agree with TRBD2. This CDR3 contains 17 residues. From germline, CDR1 is SGHNT and CDR2 YYREEE (reference sequence). V dropped 0 bases and J dropped 0; count of bases not matched to a gene: 2. The CDR3: CASSLGTSGSSYNEQFF. The CDR3 DNA reads TGTGCCAGCAGCTTGGGAACTAGCGGGAGCTCCTACAATGAGCAGTTCTTC.

V and J are TRBV19 and TRBJ2-1, with D possibly TRBD1 on 5 matching bases. The CDR3 contains 14 residues. Germline V gene sequence: CDR1 LNHDA, CDR2 SQIVND (reference sequence). Trimming shortened V by 2 bases and J by 7 bases, and 12 bases separated the two germline ends. In DNA, the CDR3 is TGTGCCAGTAGTATAAACAGCCCAGGGAATGAGCAGTTCTTC. This codes for CASSINSPGNEQFF.

The chain links TRBV4-1 to TRBJ1-5, with TRBD1 as a possible D gene (6 bases). The V gene's germline CDR1 is MGHRA and CDR2 YSYEKL. The CDR3 covers 15 residues. The germline V and J ends were trimmed by 1 base and 3 bases, with 10 bases remaining between them. The CDR3 DNA follows: TGCGCCAGCAGCCAAGGACAGGTTATCAATCAGCCCCAGCATTTT. Its translation: CASSQGQVINQPQHF.

The J gene is TRBJ1-5, the V gene TRBV2; TRBD1 might be the D (6 bases). The V gene lost 4 bases and the J gene lost 1 base, with 11 bases spanning the gap. The CDR3 spans 15 residues. CDR1 is SNHLY, CDR2 FYNNEI, per germline. The CDR3 region has the DNA TGTGCCAGCAGTGTACAGGGCAAAAGCAATCAGCCCCAGCATTTT. Amino acids: CASSVQGKSNQPQHF. The complete variable domain, with remaining parts taken from reference TRBV2 and TRBJ1-5, reads EPEVTQTPSHQVTQMGQEVILRCVPISNHLYFYWYRQILGQKVEFLVSFYNNEISEKSEIFDDQFSVERPDGSNFTLKIRSTKLEDSAMYFCASSVQGKSNQPQHFGDGTRLSIL.

The rearrangement links TRBV2 to TRBJ2-1; 13 bases agree with TRBD2. The CDR3 is 16 amino acids. CDR1 and CDR2 from the germline V gene are SNHLY and FYNNEI. With 4 bases clipped from V and 6 bases from J, the junction kept 6 bases outside the gene matches. CDR3 bases: TGTGCCAGCAGTGTACTGACTAGCGGGAGGCCCAATGAGCAGTTCTTC. It translates to CASSVLTSGRPNEQFF.

The V gene is TRBV10-3, the J gene TRBJ2-2, with TRBD1 matching 7 bases. Germline V lookup: CDR1 ENHRY, CDR2 SYGVKD. The CDR3 has 13 amino acids. With 8 bases clipped from V and 7 bases from J, the junction kept 7 bases outside the gene matches. Written as DNA, the CDR3 is TGTGCCATCGGGGGACAGATCCACGGGGAGCTGTTTTTT. It encodes CAIGGQIHGELFF.

The chain carries TRBV19 and TRBJ2-1, with 7 bases aligning to TRBD1. The CDR3 is 15 residues long. The germline V gene encodes CDR1 LNHDA and CDR2 SQIVND (reference sequence). V lost 8 bases, J lost 3 bases, and 10 bases stayed unmatched. The CDR3 nucleotides are TGTGCCAGTGGCACGTGGGACAGCAACTACAATGAGCAGTTCTTC. It specifies CASGTWDSNYNEQFF. The full variable domain, in which reference TRBV19 and TRBJ2-1 provide the parts outside the CDR3, is DGGITQSPKYLFRKEGQNVTLSCEQNLNHDAMYWYRQDPGQGLRLIYYSQIVNDFQKGDIAEGYSVSREKKESFPLTVTSAQKNPTAFYLCASGTWDSNYNEQFFGPGTRLTVL.

This clone was recorded only once. The chain has TRBV19 and TRBJ2-1, with TRBD2 identical over 8 bases. The J segment lost 2 bases and the V segment lost 1 base, leaving 7 bases of the junction unmatched. CDR3 length: 17 residues. Germline V gene data show CDR1 as LNHDA and CDR2 as SQIVND (reference sequence). DNA for the CDR3: TGTGCCAGTAGTATAGGTGGTAGCGGGGCCACCTACAATGAGCAGTTCTTC. Its translation is CASSIGGSGATYNEQFF.

The CDR3, as DNA: TGTGCCAGCAGCTCCGGGACTAGCGGGTACAATGAGCAGTTCTTC. It specifies CASSSGTSGYNEQFF. V gene TRBV11-2 combines with J gene TRBJ2-1; 12 nucleotides align to TRBD2. The CDR3 is 15 amino acids. CDR1 SGHAT and CDR2 FQNNGV come from the germline V gene. V trimming: 4 bases; J trimming: 4 bases; junction bases outside the gene matches: 2.

The chain recombines TRBV2 with TRBJ1-6; D is possibly TRBD1 (6 bases). Deletions cut 5 bases from V and 2 bases from J, with 7 bases between. Germline assignment: CDR1 SNHLY and CDR2 FYNNEI. This CDR3 has 14 amino acids. The CDR3 coding sequence is TGTGCCAGCAGTCGACAGGCCTATAATTCACCCCTCCACTTT. As protein: CASSRQAYNSPLHF.

V usage is TRBV30 and J usage is TRBJ2-1, with TRBD2 matching over 8 bases. The trim removed 3 bases at V and 5 bases at J, leaving 9 bases unmatched. The germline CDR1 and CDR2 sequences are GTSNPN and SVGIG (reference sequence). CDR3 length: 15 amino acids. The CDR3 DNA reads TGTGCCTGGAGCACGAGCGGGAGAGTCGACAATGAGCAGTTCTTC. Translation: CAWSTSGRVDNEQFF.

The genes are TRBV11-2 and TRBJ2-1; 10 bases agree with TRBD2. This CDR3 region has 17 residues. Germline V gene data show CDR1 as SGHAT and CDR2 as FQNNGV. J lost 4 bases, V lost 1 base, and 7 bases had no gene match. The CDR3 is CASSLGLAGGGYNEQFF. CDR3 nucleotide sequence: TGTGCCAGCAGCTTAGGGTTAGCGGGAGGTGGGTACAATGAGCAGTTCTTC.

On this clone itself: One end of the junction fails to match germline, which may point to a read error. This rearrangement joins TRBV15 to TRBJ2-2; D is undetermined. Germline assignment: CDR1 LNHNV and CDR2 YYDKDF (reference sequence). This CDR3 is built from 15 residues. DNA of the CDR3: TGTGCCACCAGCAGAGACCAGGCGAAGACCGGGGAGCTGTTTTTT. Residues: CATSRDQAKTGELFF.

J is TRBJ2-7 and V is TRBV18; D is perhaps TRBD1 (5 bases). Trimming took off 5 bases at V and 6 bases at J, with 14 bases between the two ends. Germline V gene lookup returns CDR1 KGHSH and CDR2 LQKENI. The CDR3 has 13 amino acids. The CDR3 sequence is CASSSREWGEQYF. The CDR3 coding sequence is TGTGCCAGCTCATCCAGGGAATGGGGCGAGCAGTACTTC.

The V call is TRBV7-9, the J call TRBJ2-5, with TRBD2 identical over 11 bases. Per the germline V gene, CDR1 is SEHNR and CDR2 is FQNEAQ (reference sequence). Unmatched junction bases numbered 15, after V lost 7 bases and J lost 5 bases. CDR3 length equals 17 residues. The CDR3 sequence is CASIQFVAGGPGETQYF. The CDR3 DNA follows: TGTGCCAGCATCCAATTCGTAGCGGGAGGGCCGGGGGAGACCCAGTACTTC.

The chain uses TRBV30 and TRBJ2-5; tentatively, D is TRBD1 (5 bases). This CDR3 contains 13 residues. The V gene lost 6 bases and the J gene lost 4 bases, with 15 bases spanning the gap. CDR1 GTSNPN and CDR2 SVGIG come from the germline V gene (reference sequence). Written as DNA, the CDR3 is TGTGCCTGTAAAGGAAGGGGCGTAGAGACCCAGTACTTC. Encoded protein: CACKGRGVETQYF. Complete variable domain (other parts from reference TRBV30 and TRBJ2-5): SQTIHQWPATLVQPVGSPLSLECTVEGTSNPNLYWYRQAAGRGLQLLFYSVGIGQISSEVPQNLSASRPQDRQFILSSKKLLLSDSGFYLCACKGRGVETQYFGPGTRLLVL.

The J gene is TRBJ2-3, the V gene TRBV29-1; no reliable D call. The CDR3 runs 12 residues. Germline V gene data show CDR1 as SQVTM and CDR2 as ANQGSEA. V was pared by 7 bases and J by 2 bases, with 10 bases between. Here the CDR3 DNA reads TGCAGCGCCCAAGCCTCCACAGATACGCAGTATTTT. It is translated as CSAQASTDTQYF.

The V and J genes are TRBV18 and TRBJ1-1; 8 bases match TRBD1. CDR1 and CDR2 from the germline V gene are KGHSH and LQKENI. This CDR3 comprises 14 residues. Losses at the gene ends were 6 bases for V and 6 bases for J; bases not matched to a gene: 9. CDR3 protein: CASSRLQGAPEAFF. The CDR3 nucleotides are TGTGCCAGCTCTCGCCTCCAGGGGGCCCCTGAAGCTTTCTTT.

The chain couples TRBV18 to TRBJ1-1, with a possible D match to TRBD1 (5 bases). This CDR3 is built from 14 residues. Germline V gives CDR1 KGHSH, CDR2 LQKENI. V lost 2 bases and J 1 base, leaving 8 bases between the germline ends. The CDR3 coding sequence is TGTGCCAGCTCACCAGGGGCAGAGAACACTGAAGCTTTCTTT. It is translated as CASSPGAENTEAFF.

V usage is TRBV4-2 and J usage is TRBJ2-1; 10 positions agree with TRBD2. There are 13 residues in the CDR3. Germline assignment: CDR1 LGHNA and CDR2 YNFKEQ. V trimming: 4 bases; J trimming: 6 bases; junction bases outside the gene matches: 0. For the CDR3, the DNA is TGTGCCAGCAGCCGACTAGCGGGCAATGAGCAGTTCTTC. Translated: CASSRLAGNEQFF.

The chain joins TRBV28 to TRBJ2-3; 7 positions agree with TRBD2. This CDR3 is 19 amino acids long. Germline CDR1 MDHEN, CDR2 SYDVKM. J lost 2 bases, V lost 7 bases, and 21 bases had no gene match. CDR3: CASIPEGGTGGWPTDTQYF. The DNA for the CDR3 is TGTGCCAGCATCCCAGAGGGCGGTACGGGAGGTTGGCCCACAGATACGCAGTATTTT.